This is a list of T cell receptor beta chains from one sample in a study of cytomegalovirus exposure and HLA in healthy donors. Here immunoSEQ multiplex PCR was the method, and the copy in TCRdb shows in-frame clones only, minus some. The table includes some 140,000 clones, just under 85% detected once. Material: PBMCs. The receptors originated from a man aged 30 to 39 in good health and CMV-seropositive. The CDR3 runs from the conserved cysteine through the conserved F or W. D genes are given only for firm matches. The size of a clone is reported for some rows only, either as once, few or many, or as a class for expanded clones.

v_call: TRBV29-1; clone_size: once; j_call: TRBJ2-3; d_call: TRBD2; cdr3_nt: TGCAGCGTTGATCCCTTGGCGGGAGGGAAGACAGATACGCAGTATTTT; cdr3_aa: CSVDPLAGGKTDTQYF
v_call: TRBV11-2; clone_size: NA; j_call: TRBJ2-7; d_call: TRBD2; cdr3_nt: TGTGCCAGCAGCTTAGATGTAGGGGAGGGCTCCTACGAGCAGTACTTC; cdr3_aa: CASSLDVGEGSYEQYF
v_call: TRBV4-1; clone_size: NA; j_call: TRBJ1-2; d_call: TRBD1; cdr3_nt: TGCGCCAGCAGTCCCGGGACAGTCTCTGGCTACACCTTC; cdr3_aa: CASSPGTVSGYTF
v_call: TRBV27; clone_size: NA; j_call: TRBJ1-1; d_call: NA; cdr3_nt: TGTGCCAGCAGGTTACAGATGAACACTGAAGCTTTCTTT; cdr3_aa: CASRLQMNTEAFF
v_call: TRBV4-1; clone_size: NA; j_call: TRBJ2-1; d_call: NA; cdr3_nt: TGCGCCAGCAGCCAAGTAGGGGTCTACAATGAGCAGTTCTTC; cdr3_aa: CASSQVGVYNEQFF
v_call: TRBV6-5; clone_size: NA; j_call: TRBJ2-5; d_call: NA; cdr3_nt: TGTGCCAGCAGTTATCCCGGAGAGACCCAGTACTTC; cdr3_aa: CASSYPGETQYF
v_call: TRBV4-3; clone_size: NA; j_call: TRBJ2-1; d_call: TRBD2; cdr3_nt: TGCGCCAGCAGCCAAGATTGGTTAGCGGGGGGGGGTGAGCAGTTCTTC; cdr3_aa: CASSQDWLAGGGEQFF
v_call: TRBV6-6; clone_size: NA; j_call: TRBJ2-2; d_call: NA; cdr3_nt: TGTGCCAGCACCAAAGGGACAACCGGGGAGCTGTTTTTT; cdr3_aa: CASTKGTTGELFF
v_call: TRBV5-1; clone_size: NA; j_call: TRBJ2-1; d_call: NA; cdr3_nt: TGCGCCAGCAGCTTGGACGGGAGCCGAGAGCAGTTCTTC; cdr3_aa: CASSLDGSREQFF
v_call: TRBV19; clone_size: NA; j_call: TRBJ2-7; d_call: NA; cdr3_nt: TGTGCCACCGCCGCTGACGGAGAAGCCTACGAGCAGTACTTC; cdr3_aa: CATAADGEAYEQYF
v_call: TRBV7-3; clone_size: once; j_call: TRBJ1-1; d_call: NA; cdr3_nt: TGTGCCAGCAGTTCTTTTCCGGCGGCGAACACTGAAGCTTTCTTT; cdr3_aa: CASSSFPAANTEAFF
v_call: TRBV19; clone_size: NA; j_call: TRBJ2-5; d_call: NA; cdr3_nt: TGTGCCAGTAGTAGGAGGGGGCTCCAAGAGACCCAGTACTTC; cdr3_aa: CASSRRGLQETQYF
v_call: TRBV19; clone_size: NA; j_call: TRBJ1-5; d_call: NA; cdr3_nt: TGTGCCAGTAGACCGCCGTCGGGGGGCTTAGGCAATCAGCCCCAGCATTTT; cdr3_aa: CASRPPSGGLGNQPQHF
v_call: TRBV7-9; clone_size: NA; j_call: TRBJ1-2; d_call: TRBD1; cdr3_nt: TGTGCCAGCAGCTTAGGGACAGGGTGGGGCGGCTACACCTTC; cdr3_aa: CASSLGTGWGGYTF
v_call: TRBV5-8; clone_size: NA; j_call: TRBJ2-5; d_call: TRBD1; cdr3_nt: TGTGCCAGCAGCTTGTACGGGACAGGGTCAGAGACCCAGTACTTC; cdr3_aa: CASSLYGTGSETQYF
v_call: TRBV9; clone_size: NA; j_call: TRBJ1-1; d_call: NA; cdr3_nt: TGTGCCAGCAGCGTAGGACAGACGAACACTGAAGCTTTCTTT; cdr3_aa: CASSVGQTNTEAFF
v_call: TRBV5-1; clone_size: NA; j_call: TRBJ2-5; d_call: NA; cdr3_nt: TGCGCCAGCAGCTTGGGGGCAGGACAAGAGACCCAGTACTTC; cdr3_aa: CASSLGAGQETQYF
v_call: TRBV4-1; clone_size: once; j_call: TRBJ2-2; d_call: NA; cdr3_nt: TGCGCCAGCAGCCTCGGAGGAAACACCGGGGAGCTGTTTTTT; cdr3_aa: CASSLGGNTGELFF
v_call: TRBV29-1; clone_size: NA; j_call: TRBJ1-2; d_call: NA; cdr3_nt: TGCAGCGTTGTAACAGGGAATAACTATGGCTACACCTTC; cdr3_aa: CSVVTGNNYGYTF
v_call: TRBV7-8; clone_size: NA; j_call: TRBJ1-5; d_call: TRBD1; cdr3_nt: TGTGCCAGCAGCCGGACAGGAGATAGCAATCAGCCCCAGCATTTT; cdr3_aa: CASSRTGDSNQPQHF
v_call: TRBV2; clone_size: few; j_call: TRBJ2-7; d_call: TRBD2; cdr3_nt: TGTGCCAGCAGCCCCATCAGCGGGGGGGCGGGGGAGCAGTACTTC; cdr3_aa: CASSPISGGAGEQYF
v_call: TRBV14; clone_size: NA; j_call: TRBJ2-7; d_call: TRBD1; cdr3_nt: TGTGCCAGCAGCCTCGGGACAGACGAGCAGTACTTC; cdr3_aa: CASSLGTDEQYF
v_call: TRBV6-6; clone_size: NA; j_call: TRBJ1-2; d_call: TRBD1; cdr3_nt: TGTGCCAGCACCTTTTTGGGACAGGCGTTTAACTATGGCTACACCTTC; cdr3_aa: CASTFLGQAFNYGYTF
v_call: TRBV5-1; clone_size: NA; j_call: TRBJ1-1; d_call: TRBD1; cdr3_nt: TGCGCCAGCAGCTTGCGAGCTGAGGGGGCGGGGGCTTTCTTT; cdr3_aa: CASSLRAEGAGAFF
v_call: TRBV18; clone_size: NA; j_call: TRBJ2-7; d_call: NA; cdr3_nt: TGTGCCAGCTCACGTTCCGGGACTCTCTCCTACGAGCAGTACTTC; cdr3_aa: CASSRSGTLSYEQYF
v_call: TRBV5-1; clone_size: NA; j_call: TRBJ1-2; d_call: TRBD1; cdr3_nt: TGCGCCAGCAGCTTGGAGTTGGGGGACAGGGTCGGGATGGATGGCTACACCTTC; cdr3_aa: CASSLELGDRVGMDGYTF
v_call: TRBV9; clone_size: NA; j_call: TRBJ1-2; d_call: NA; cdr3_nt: TGTGCCAGCAGCGAGATCCGTGCTTTGACCGGGACTACCTATGGCTACACCTTC; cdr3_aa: CASSEIRALTGTTYGYTF
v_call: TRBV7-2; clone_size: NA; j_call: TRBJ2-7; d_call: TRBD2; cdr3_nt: TGTGCCAGCAGCTTAGAGGGACTAGCGGTACGAGAGCAGTACTTC; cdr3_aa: CASSLEGLAVREQYF
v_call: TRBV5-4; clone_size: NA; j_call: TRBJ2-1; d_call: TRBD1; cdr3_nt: TGTGCCAGCAGCCGTGGGACAGGTCGAGGCGATGAGCAGTTCTTC; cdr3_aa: CASSRGTGRGDEQFF